Below, one T cell receptor (beta chain) is given with its context. Its cognate antigen has yet to be identified. Nothing much larger sits one base from this clone, and base qualities are not available. Reading the germline V gene (reference sequence) gives CDR1 GTSNPN and CDR2 SVGIG. Counted from cysteine to phenylalanine, this CDR3 has 11 amino acids. The sequence is cut down to CDR3 DNA, 33 bases in frame from base 1. Trimmed from V: 2 bases; trimmed from J: 11 bases; junction bases lacking a gene match: 5. This sample was taken from a study of blood T cell repertoires in COVID-19 (TCRdb year 2020). Study-level background: Collaborator samples came from the United States, Italy and Spain and covered acute and convalescent phases of COVID-19. The samples were drawn from the first 160 participants of the ongoing ImmuneRACE study and from about 1,200 subjects provided by 6 global collaborators. Nearly every sample came with metadata listing a de-identified subject ID, COVID-19 status, age in years and sex. The dataset comprised deeply sampled blood TCRbeta repertoires from subjects exposed to, actively infected with, or recovered from COVID-19. The material from the prospective study consisted of cDNA or gDNA derived from T cells, B-cell-depleted T cells, or PBMCs. Where available, HLA class I and class II types were taken from metadata supplied by the sample provider and were not determined by assay-based typing. The repertoires were released in a freely available public database intended as a resource for research on the immune response to SARS-CoV-2. Beyond this particular receptor, the publication reports: How much clinical and demographic metadata was included differed by source and by participant, and the metadata was provided uncurated.

The immunoSEQ Assay, a bias-controlled multiplex PCR, was used to amplify TCRbeta CDR3 regions from genomic DNA. The study's own analysis went as follows. Within the assay, amplification of reference gene primers was used to estimate how many nucleated cells each sample contained. Sequence reads were collapsed and filtered to measure the absolute abundance of every unique TCRbeta CDR3 rearrangement. Productive Simpson clonality was computed per sample as the square root of Simpson's diversity index over productive rearrangements. TCRdb provides this immuneACCESS table in a form limited to in-frame rearrangements. Some clones are lacking; in checked studies, under half of them reflect an unresolved V gene, and why the rest are absent is not known. Clone size and the V and J calls come from that table; the DNA yielded D and trimming. Within this sample are under 150,000 clones, with around 87% of them counted one time only. The top ten clones comprise less than 4% of the sample.

Each collaborating institution followed its own protocols to collect whole blood in K2EDTA tubes. For TCRbeta analysis, collaborators shipped samples as frozen whole blood, isolated PBMCs, or DNA extracted from either of those sample types. The sequence derives from a woman aged 55 to 70 with active COVID-19. The chain links TRBV30 with TRBJ1-1; 7 bases in between match TRBD1. The sequenced sample consisted of peripheral blood. The CDR3 region has the sequence CAWSPGQDAFF. The nucleotide sequence is given as TGTGCCTGGAGTCCTGGACAGGATGCTTTCTTT.